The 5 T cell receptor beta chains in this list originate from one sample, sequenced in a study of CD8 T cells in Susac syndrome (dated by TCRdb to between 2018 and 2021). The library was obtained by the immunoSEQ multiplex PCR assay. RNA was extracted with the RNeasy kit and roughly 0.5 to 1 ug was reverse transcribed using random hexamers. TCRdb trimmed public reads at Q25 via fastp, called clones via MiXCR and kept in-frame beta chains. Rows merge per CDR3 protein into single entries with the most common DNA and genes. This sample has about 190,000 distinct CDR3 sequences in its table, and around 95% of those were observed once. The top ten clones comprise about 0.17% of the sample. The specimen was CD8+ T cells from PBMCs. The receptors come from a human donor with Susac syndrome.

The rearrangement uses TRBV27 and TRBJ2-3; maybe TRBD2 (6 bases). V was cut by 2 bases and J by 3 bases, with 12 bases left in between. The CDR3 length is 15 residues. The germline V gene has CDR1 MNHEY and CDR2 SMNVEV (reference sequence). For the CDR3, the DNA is TGTGCCAGCAGTTTAGGAGGGGAGAGGACAGATACGCAGTATTTT. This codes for CASSLGGERTDTQYF.

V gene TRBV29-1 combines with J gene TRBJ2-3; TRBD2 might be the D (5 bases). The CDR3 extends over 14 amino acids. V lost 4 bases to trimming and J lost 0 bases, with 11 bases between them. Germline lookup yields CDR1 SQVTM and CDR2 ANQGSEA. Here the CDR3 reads CSVVVRVSTDTQYF. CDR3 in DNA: TGCAGCGTTGTCGTGCGGGTTAGCACAGATACGCAGTATTTT.

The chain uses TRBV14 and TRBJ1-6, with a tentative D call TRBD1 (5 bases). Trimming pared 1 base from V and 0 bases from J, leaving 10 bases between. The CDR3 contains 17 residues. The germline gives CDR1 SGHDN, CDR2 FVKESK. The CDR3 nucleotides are TGTGCCAGCAGCCAAGGACCAGGGAGCTCCTATAATTCACCCCTCCACTTT. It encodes CASSQGPGSSYNSPLHF.

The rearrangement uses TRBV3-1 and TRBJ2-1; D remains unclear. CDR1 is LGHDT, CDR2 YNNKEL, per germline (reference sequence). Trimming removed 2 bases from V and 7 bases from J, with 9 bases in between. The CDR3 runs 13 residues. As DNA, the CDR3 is TGTGCCAGCAGCCAACGGCAGCTGAATGAGCAGTTCTTC. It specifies CASSQRQLNEQFF.

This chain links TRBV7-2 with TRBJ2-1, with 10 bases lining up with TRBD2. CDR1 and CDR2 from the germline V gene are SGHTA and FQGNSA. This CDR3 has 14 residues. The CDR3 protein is CAATWTSGHNEQFF. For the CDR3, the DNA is TGTGCAGCCACATGGACTAGCGGACACAATGAGCAGTTCTTC.